The clone carrying this TCR beta chain was picked up a small number of times. This record belongs to a study of patients and donors after allogeneic stem cell transplantation. MiXCR, run by TCRdb on the RT-PCR reads, gives a single entry per CDR3 protein. The table has approximately 250,000 distinct CDR3 sequences, around an eighth seen once. The trim removed 6 bases at V and 0 bases at J, leaving 3 bases unmatched. The CDR3 spans 14 residues. CDR1 is SGHTA and CDR2 is FQGNSA in the germline V gene. The chain joins TRBV7-2 to TRBJ2-3, with 7 bases aligning to TRBD1. The clonotype originates from a human donor who was either an allogeneic HSCT recipient or a stem cell or donor lymphocyte infusion donor (not recorded which). It is not recorded whose cells these are; they may come from a transplant donor. The sequencing input was blood, either unsorted or a sorted T cell fraction (not recorded which). The DNA of the CDR3 is TGTGCCAGCAGTGAGGGGGCTAGCACAGATACGCAGTATTTT. It encodes CASSEGASTDTQYF.